This TCR beta chain is from a study of control samples from healthy donors and cancer patients. In its sample, this clone was seen once. Assay used: immunoSEQ multiplex PCR; TCRdb lists only in-frame clones, some missing. The table lists 100,000 to 150,000 clones, roughly 90% of them singletons, with about 3.2% in the top ten. The clonotype was recovered from a man between 45 and 60 years old in good health. Sequencing used blood.

Here the CDR3 reads CASTSGTGEDNEQFF. CDR3 bases: TGCGCCAGCACCTCCGGGACAGGGGAAGACAATGAGCAGTTCTTC. The V gene is TRBV5-1, the J gene TRBJ2-1; 10 bases align to TRBD1. The CDR3 runs to 15 residues. Germline V gene sequence: CDR1 SGHRS, CDR2 YFSETQ. The J segment lost 5 bases and the V segment lost 6 bases, leaving 8 bases of the junction unmatched.